This is a list of T cell receptor beta chains from one sample in a study of neurological immune-mediated disorders. TCRdb fed the 5' RACE reads into MiXCR, producing one record per CDR3 protein. The data show over 55,000 distinct CDR3 sequences, about a tenth seen once. Specimen: PBMCs. Source of these receptors: a young man in good health. The CDR3 runs from the conserved cysteine through the conserved F or W. D genes are given only for firm matches. Rows give clone size only sometimes, using once, few, many, or a class for an expanded clone.

v_call: TRBV5-6
clone_size: .
d_call: .
j_call: TRBJ2-2
cdr3_nt: TGTGCCAGCAGCCGGACCCGGAACACGGAGCTGTTTTTT
cdr3_aa: CASSRTRNTELFF

v_call: TRBV3-1
clone_size: few
d_call: .
j_call: TRBJ1-5
cdr3_nt: TGTGCCAGCAGCCAAGATCTAAGCAGCAATCAGCCCCAGCATTTT
cdr3_aa: CASSQDLSSNQPQHF

v_call: TRBV12-3/TRBV12-4
clone_size: many
d_call: .
j_call: TRBJ1-2
cdr3_nt: TGTGCCAGCAGTGCGGGGGGCAGGGCCGGCTATGGCTACACCTTC
cdr3_aa: CASSAGGRAGYGYTF

v_call: TRBV7-9
clone_size: many
d_call: .
j_call: TRBJ2-2
cdr3_nt: TGTGCCAGCAGCTTCGAGAGCCCCACCGGGGAGCTGTTTTTT
cdr3_aa: CASSFESPTGELFF

v_call: TRBV18
clone_size: many
d_call: TRBD2
j_call: TRBJ2-5
cdr3_nt: TGTGCCAGCTCACCAGGGACTAGCGGGAGACTTGAGACCCAGTACTTC
cdr3_aa: CASSPGTSGRLETQYF

v_call: TRBV7-2
clone_size: many
d_call: TRBD2
j_call: TRBJ2-1
cdr3_nt: TGTGCCAGCAGCTTACAACTAGCGGGAGTTAATGAGCAGTTCTTC
cdr3_aa: CASSLQLAGVNEQFF

v_call: TRBV4-1
clone_size: many
d_call: .
j_call: TRBJ2-5
cdr3_nt: TGCGCCAGCAGCCTCACCGCCACTTCCCGGGAGACCCAGTACTTC
cdr3_aa: CASSLTATSRETQYF

v_call: TRBV20-1
clone_size: many
d_call: TRBD2
j_call: TRBJ2-7
cdr3_nt: TGCAGTGCCAGGACTAGCGGGATGGCCGCCGAGCAGTACTTC
cdr3_aa: CSARTSGMAAEQYF

v_call: TRBV9
clone_size: many
d_call: .
j_call: TRBJ2-7
cdr3_nt: TGTGCCAGCAATCAGGGGCACTCCTACGAGCAGTACTTC
cdr3_aa: CASNQGHSYEQYF

v_call: TRBV7-9
clone_size: many
d_call: TRBD1
j_call: TRBJ2-7
cdr3_nt: TGTGCCAGCAGCTTAGGACAGGGGCCCACCTACGAGCAGTACTTC
cdr3_aa: CASSLGQGPTYEQYF

v_call: TRBV29-1
clone_size: many
d_call: .
j_call: TRBJ2-1
cdr3_nt: TGCAGCGTTGAGGGGGGTTCCAATGAGCAGTTCTTC
cdr3_aa: CSVEGGSNEQFF

v_call: TRBV21-1
clone_size: many
d_call: .
j_call: TRBJ2-7
cdr3_nt: TGTGCCAGCAGCAAAGGGAGTCCCAGACAGGGAGGTACCTACGAGCAGTACTTC
cdr3_aa: CASSKGSPRQGGTYEQYF

v_call: TRBV12-3/TRBV12-4
clone_size: many
d_call: .
j_call: TRBJ2-1
cdr3_nt: TGTGCCAGCAGTTCCCAGACTGGCTCCTACAATGAGCAGTTCTTC
cdr3_aa: CASSSQTGSYNEQFF

v_call: TRBV5-1
clone_size: .
d_call: .
j_call: TRBJ2-5
cdr3_nt: TGCGCCAGCATCTTGCCTAGCGAGAGTCGGGAGACCCAGTACTTC
cdr3_aa: CASILPSESRETQYF

v_call: TRBV7-9
clone_size: many
d_call: .
j_call: TRBJ1-1
cdr3_nt: TGTGCCAGCAGCTTAGTATCCACCACTGAAGCTTTCTTT
cdr3_aa: CASSLVSTTEAFF

v_call: TRBV5-1
clone_size: many
d_call: .
j_call: TRBJ2-6
cdr3_nt: TGCGCCAGCAGCTTGGCCGGGAGCCGGGGGGCCAACGTCCTGACTTTC
cdr3_aa: CASSLAGSRGANVLTF

v_call: TRBV7-9
clone_size: many
d_call: TRBD2
j_call: TRBJ2-7
cdr3_nt: TGTGCCAGCAGCTCAAATAGCGGGAGGGCCTATTACGAGCAGTACTTC
cdr3_aa: CASSSNSGRAYYEQYF

v_call: TRBV4-1
clone_size: many
d_call: TRBD2
j_call: TRBJ2-7
cdr3_nt: TGCGCCAGCAGCCCCTTCCCCTCGACTAGCGGGAGCTACGAGCAGTACTTC
cdr3_aa: CASSPFPSTSGSYEQYF

v_call: TRBV29-1
clone_size: many
d_call: .
j_call: TRBJ2-7
cdr3_nt: TGCAGCGTTGAAGTGGGGGGCCTAAGCTACGAGCAGTACTTC
cdr3_aa: CSVEVGGLSYEQYF

v_call: TRBV20-1
clone_size: many
d_call: .
j_call: TRBJ1-5
cdr3_nt: TGCAGTGCTAGAAAACCGCAGGTAGCGGACGGGCCCCAGCATTTT
cdr3_aa: CSARKPQVADGPQHF

v_call: TRBV4-1
clone_size: many
d_call: TRBD2
j_call: TRBJ2-1
cdr3_nt: TGCGCCAGCAGCCTCCAGCGGGAGGGCCTCAATGAGCAGTTCTTC
cdr3_aa: CASSLQREGLNEQFF

v_call: TRBV9
clone_size: many
d_call: .
j_call: TRBJ2-7
cdr3_nt: TGTGCCAGCAGCCCCTCCGGGGTACCCTACGAGCAGTACTTC
cdr3_aa: CASSPSGVPYEQYF

v_call: TRBV7-3
clone_size: many
d_call: .
j_call: TRBJ2-3
cdr3_nt: TGTGCCAGCAGCTTACAGGCAGGGCTTGATACGCAGTATTTT
cdr3_aa: CASSLQAGLDTQYF

v_call: TRBV3-1
clone_size: many
d_call: .
j_call: TRBJ2-7
cdr3_nt: TGTGCCAGCAGCCTAAGGGCTACGTCCTACGAGCAGTACTTC
cdr3_aa: CASSLRATSYEQYF

v_call: TRBV28
clone_size: many
d_call: .
j_call: TRBJ2-7
cdr3_nt: TGTGCCAGCAGCCAACCAGATGGGCGGTACGAGCAGTACTTC
cdr3_aa: CASSQPDGRYEQYF

v_call: TRBV20-1
clone_size: many
d_call: TRBD2
j_call: TRBJ2-7
cdr3_nt: TGCAGTGCCCGAGAGGCCCGTAGCGGGCTGGCCGAGCAGTACTTC
cdr3_aa: CSAREARSGLAEQYF

v_call: TRBV20-1
clone_size: few
d_call: .
j_call: TRBJ2-1
cdr3_nt: TGCAGTGCGAGACTTTTTGGGTTCGGGGGTGAGCAGTTCTTC
cdr3_aa: CSARLFGFGGEQFF

v_call: TRBV29-1
clone_size: many
d_call: TRBD2
j_call: TRBJ2-7
cdr3_nt: TGCAGCGCTTACCTGGGAGGGAAGGTAGCGGGAGCGAACGAGCAGTACTTC
cdr3_aa: CSAYLGGKVAGANEQYF

v_call: TRBV29-1
clone_size: many
d_call: TRBD2
j_call: TRBJ2-1
cdr3_nt: TGCAGCGTGCTAGCGGGAGGTTCCCATGAGCAGTTCTTC
cdr3_aa: CSVLAGGSHEQFF

v_call: TRBV7-2
clone_size: many
d_call: .
j_call: TRBJ1-4
cdr3_nt: TGTGCCAGCAGCTTAGATCCAGGGAATGAAAAACTGTTTTTT
cdr3_aa: CASSLDPGNEKLFF

v_call: TRBV20-1
clone_size: many
d_call: .
j_call: TRBJ2-5
cdr3_nt: TGCAGTACCGGGGGGCGGCAAGAGACCCAGTACTTC
cdr3_aa: CSTGGRQETQYF

v_call: TRBV10-2
clone_size: many
d_call: .
j_call: TRBJ1-4
cdr3_nt: TGCGCCAGCAGACCCGGACGGATCAATAATGAAAAACTGTTTTTT
cdr3_aa: CASRPGRINNEKLFF

v_call: TRBV5-1
clone_size: many
d_call: .
j_call: TRBJ2-7
cdr3_nt: TGCGCCAGCAGCTTGGTGGCAGGGGCGAGCTCCTACGAGCAGTACTTC
cdr3_aa: CASSLVAGASSYEQYF

v_call: TRBV7-9
clone_size: many
d_call: TRBD1
j_call: TRBJ2-2
cdr3_nt: TGTGCCAGCAGACCCGGGACAGCAAACACCGGGGAGCTGTTTTTT
cdr3_aa: CASRPGTANTGELFF

v_call: TRBV20-1
clone_size: .
d_call: TRBD2
j_call: TRBJ2-2
cdr3_nt: TGCAGTGCAGGGATGGCGGGAGGGGTCACCGGGGAGCTGTTTTTT
cdr3_aa: CSAGMAGGVTGELFF

v_call: TRBV6-5
clone_size: many
d_call: .
j_call: TRBJ2-7
cdr3_nt: TGTGCCAGCAGTCCACGCGCAGGGGTGGAGGAGCAGTACTTC
cdr3_aa: CASSPRAGVEEQYF

v_call: TRBV6-4
clone_size: many
d_call: TRBD2
j_call: TRBJ2-3
cdr3_nt: TGTGCCAGCAGTGACGGGAGGGAGACGACAGATACGCAGTATTTT
cdr3_aa: CASSDGRETTDTQYF

v_call: TRBV29-1
clone_size: .
d_call: TRBD1
j_call: TRBJ2-7
cdr3_nt: TGCAGCGTTGGGGGACAGGCCTACGAGCAGTACTTC
cdr3_aa: CSVGGQAYEQYF

v_call: TRBV20-1
clone_size: many
d_call: TRBD1
j_call: TRBJ1-2
cdr3_nt: TGCAGTGCTAGGCCCGGACAGGGCCTTGTTTATGGCTACACCTTC
cdr3_aa: CSARPGQGLVYGYTF

v_call: TRBV2
clone_size: once
d_call: .
j_call: TRBJ2-3
cdr3_nt: TGTGCCGGAACTCGATGGACTAGCACAGATACGCAGTATTTT
cdr3_aa: CAGTRWTSTDTQYF

v_call: TRBV28
clone_size: many
d_call: .
j_call: TRBJ2-7
cdr3_nt: TGTGCCAGCAGTTATAAAGGGACCCAGGCTCACTACGAGCAGTACTTC
cdr3_aa: CASSYKGTQAHYEQYF

v_call: TRBV5-1
clone_size: .
d_call: TRBD2
j_call: TRBJ2-1
cdr3_nt: TGCGCCAGCAGCTTGGCCGGGACTAGCGGGAACAGTGAGCAGCTCTTC
cdr3_aa: CASSLAGTSGNSEQLF

v_call: TRBV20-1
clone_size: few
d_call: .
j_call: TRBJ2-7
cdr3_nt: TGCAGTGCTAGGAGCCAGGGGGGGTACGAGCAGTACTTC
cdr3_aa: CSARSQGGYEQYF

v_call: TRBV5-1
clone_size: many
d_call: .
j_call: TRBJ2-1
cdr3_nt: TGCGCCAGCAGCTTTCTTGGGACCGGTGGGAATGAGCAGTTCTTC
cdr3_aa: CASSFLGTGGNEQFF

v_call: TRBV5-6
clone_size: medium-sized
d_call: .
j_call: TRBJ2-5
cdr3_nt: TGTGCCAGCAGTTGGATAAGCAGCCAAGAGACCCAGTACTTC
cdr3_aa: CASSWISSQETQYF

v_call: TRBV28
clone_size: many
d_call: .
j_call: TRBJ1-1
cdr3_nt: TGTGCCAGCAGTTTATCCGGGACAAACACTGAAGCTTTCTTT
cdr3_aa: CASSLSGTNTEAFF

v_call: TRBV29-1
clone_size: many
d_call: TRBD2
j_call: TRBJ2-2
cdr3_nt: TGCAGCGGCGGGGGACTAGCCGGGGAGCTGTTTTTT
cdr3_aa: CSGGGLAGELFF

v_call: TRBV5-1
clone_size: many
d_call: TRBD2
j_call: TRBJ2-2
cdr3_nt: TGCGCCAGCAGCTCGGGACTAGCGGGAGGGCCAAACACCGGGGAGCTGTTTTTT
cdr3_aa: CASSSGLAGGPNTGELFF

v_call: TRBV20-1
clone_size: many
d_call: TRBD1
j_call: TRBJ1-2
cdr3_nt: TGCAGTGCTAGGGACCGGGACAGTGCTAACTATGGCTACACCTTC
cdr3_aa: CSARDRDSANYGYTF

v_call: TRBV5-1
clone_size: many
d_call: .
j_call: TRBJ2-5
cdr3_nt: TGCGCCAGCAGCAATCCTCAAGAGACCCAGTACTTC
cdr3_aa: CASSNPQETQYF

v_call: TRBV27
clone_size: many
d_call: TRBD1
j_call: TRBJ1-2
cdr3_nt: TGTGCCAGCAGTTTCCAACAGGGGATTGACTATGGCTACACCTTC
cdr3_aa: CASSFQQGIDYGYTF